These 4 T cell receptor beta chains were sequenced from one sample in a study of blood T cells in healthy people across ages. Sample-barcoded 5' priming and a J-beta primer mix drove a second PCR of roughly 6 to 12 cycles. TCRdb called the 5' RACE reads again in MiXCR, with one record for every CDR3 protein. This table holds 540,000 or so distinct CDR3 sequences, roughly 48% found once. Sequenced: blood. These receptors came from an elderly man in good health.

This clonotype has a handful of counts. This chain uses TRBV7-2 with TRBJ2-5; TRBD2 agrees at 9 bases. The CDR3 consists of 13 residues. V shed 5 bases, J shed 6 bases, and the junction held 4 bases outside the gene matches. Germline CDR1 SGHTA, CDR2 FQGNSA. CDR3 region: CASSPSGGQTQYF. In DNA form, the CDR3 reads TGTGCCAGCAGCCCCAGCGGGGGGCAGACCCAGTACTTC.

This sequence joins TRBV9 and TRBJ2-5, with a weak D call TRBD2 (6 bases). This CDR3 is 17 amino acids long. Germline V gives CDR1 SGDLS, CDR2 YYNGEE. V lost 0 bases and J lost 4, with 19 bases in between. CDR3 nucleotide sequence: TGTGCCAGCAGCGTAGGTATCGGGGGTCTGGGTTCAGAGACCCAGTACTTC. Translated: CASSVGIGGLGSETQYF.

Here the CDR3 DNA reads TGTGCCAGCAGCCCAGGTCCCGGGGAGACCCAGTACTTC. This encodes CASSPGPGETQYF. The chain combines TRBV7-2 with TRBJ2-5, with D unclear. This CDR3 is 13 amino acids long. Between the trimmed V and J ends, which lost 5 bases and 5 bases, there was a span of 12 bases. The germline gives CDR1 SGHTA, CDR2 FQGNSA. Full variable domain (rest looked up from reference TRBV7-2 and TRBJ2-5): GAGVSQSPSNKVTEKGKDVELRCDPISGHTALYWYRQSLGQGLEFLIYFQGNSAPDKSGLPSDRFSAERTGGSVSTLTIQRTQQEDSAVYLCASSPGPGETQYFGPGTRLLVL.

This clonotype was counted only a few times. This rearrangement joins TRBV3-1 to TRBJ2-5; 8 bases line up with TRBD1. The germline CDR1 and CDR2 sequences are LGHDT and YNNKEL (reference sequence). Germline trimming cut 1 base from V and 1 base from J; bases unmatched to any gene: 2. The CDR3 sequence is 15 residues long. The CDR3 reads CASSQARGPQETQYF. In DNA form, the CDR3 reads TGTGCCAGCAGCCAAGCCAGGGGGCCCCAAGAGACCCAGTACTTC.